This T cell receptor beta chain was found in a study of Graves' ophthalmopathy and Graves' hyperthyroidism. TCR beta CDR3 amplification used RNA transcripts. An initial RT-PCR round employing HTBI primers preceded a second-round multiplex PCR. TCRdb fed the multiplex PCR reads into MiXCR, producing one record per CDR3 protein. The sample includes about 1.1 million distinct CDR3 sequences, about two fifths seen only once; the top ten take roughly 11%. Eligible hyperthyroidism cases comprised new diagnoses of under 2 months' duration in individuals aged 18 to 65. This clonotype was observed at least ten times. The sequence was collected from an adult man with Graves' hyperthyroidism. Sequenced: peripheral blood or thyroid tissue (not recorded which).

This CDR3 reads CSATESNQPQHF. The CDR3 DNA is TGCAGTGCTACTGAGAGCAATCAGCCCCAGCATTTT. The chain employs TRBV20-1 and TRBJ1-5; no clear D gene. The CDR3 totals 12 residues. Trimming pared 4 bases from V and 1 base from J, leaving 5 bases between. Looked up from germline, CDR1 is DFQATT and CDR2 is SNEGSKA (reference sequence).